One sample yielded the 13 T cell receptor beta chains listed below, sequenced in a study of blood T cell repertoires in COVID-19 (dated by TCRdb to between 2020 and 2021). Libraries were constructed by the immunoSEQ multiplex PCR assay. The immuneACCESS repertoire file appears here via TCRdb, limited to in-frame rearrangements. These files lack a portion of the clones; in checked studies, under half of the deficit traces to unresolved V genes, and the cause of the others is not known. Here the sample has 95,000 or so clones; approximately 87% occur a single time. Roughly 17% of the sample rests with the top ten. Sequenced: peripheral blood. Receptor source: a human donor in a cohort sampled during active COVID-19.

The chain links TRBV11-2 to TRBJ1-4, with D possibly TRBD1 on 5 matching bases. The ends were cut back, 6 bases at V and 6 bases at J, with 20 bases in the middle. This CDR3 is built from 16 residues. Germline-derived CDR1 and CDR2 are SGHAT and FQNNGV. CDR3: CASRRRLTARYEKLFF. The CDR3 region has the DNA TGTGCCAGCAGAAGACGGTTGACAGCCCGATATGAAAAACTGTTTTTT. The whole variable domain, filled in from reference TRBV11-2 and TRBJ1-4, reads EAGVAQSPRYKIIEKRQSVAFWCNPISGHATLYWYQQILGQGPKLLIQFQNNGVVDDSQLPKDRFSAERLKGVDSTLKIQPAKLEDSAVYLCASRRRLTARYEKLFFGSGTQLSVL.

The rearrangement links TRBV11-3 to TRBJ1-5; D perhaps matches TRBD1 (5 bases). The CDR3 has 13 residues. The V and J ends lost 5 bases and 7 bases respectively, with 12 bases between them. Germline V gives CDR1 SGHNT, CDR2 YENEEA. DNA for the CDR3: TGTGCCAGCAGCCCCGGTCGGGGGCAGCCCCAGCATTTT. As protein: CASSPGRGQPQHF.

This chain uses TRBV6-2 or TRBV6-3 with TRBJ1-1; a possible D gene is TRBD1 (6 bases). The germline V gene has CDR1 MNHEY and CDR2 SVGEGT. Trimming removed 4 bases at V and 1 base at J, with 10 bases between. This CDR3 has 14 residues. DNA for the CDR3: TGTGCCAGCAGTTTGGACAGCCGGAACACTGAAGCTTTCTTT. Translation: CASSLDSRNTEAFF.

The V call is TRBV6-6, the J call TRBJ1-1; perhaps TRBD1 as D (5 bases). The germline V and J ends were trimmed by 5 bases and 0 bases, with 10 bases remaining between them. The CDR3 sequence is 14 residues long. Per germline, CDR1 MNHNY and CDR2 SVGAGI (reference sequence). CDR3 nucleotide sequence: TGTGCCAGCAGTGATGGACAAGTGAACACTGAAGCTTTCTTT. Encoded protein: CASSDGQVNTEAFF.

This sequence joins TRBV2 and TRBJ2-6, with TRBD1 as a possible D gene (6 bases). V lost 3 bases and J lost 2, with 14 bases in between. Germline V gene data show CDR1 as SNHLY and CDR2 as FYNNEI. CDR3 length: 17 residues. The CDR3 bases are TGTGCCAGCAGTGATAAAGGGAACAGGGCTGGGGCCAACGTCCTGACTTTC. This encodes CASSDKGNRAGANVLTF.

The V gene is TRBV6-5, the J gene TRBJ2-7; maybe TRBD1 (6 bases). The length of the CDR3 is 15 residues. Germline-derived CDR1 and CDR2 are MNHEY and SVGAGI. The germline V and J ends were trimmed by 7 bases and 1 base, with 17 bases remaining between them. The CDR3 DNA sequence: TGTGCCAGCAAGCCACAGGGTCGAATTTCCTACGAGCAGTACTTC. Its protein is CASKPQGRISYEQYF.

The chain carries TRBV27 and TRBJ2-1; D is perhaps TRBD1 (5 bases). CDR1 is MNHEY and CDR2 is SMNVEV in the germline V gene (reference sequence). The V and J ends lost 3 bases and 7 bases respectively, with 10 bases between them. This CDR3 is built from 13 residues. As DNA, the CDR3 is TGTGCCAGCAGTTTCCAGGGTTGGAATGAGCAGTTCTTC. Translation gives CASSFQGWNEQFF.

The chain is built from TRBV10-3 and TRBJ1-1; D not certain. Trimming cost V 5 bases and J 1 base, with 14 bases left between them. Germline V CDR1 and CDR2: ENHRY, SYGVKD. There are 15 residues in the CDR3. CDR3 nucleotide sequence: TGTGCCATCAGTTATAATGGTGGAGCGAACACTGAAGCTTTCTTT. As protein: CAISYNGGANTEAFF.

The chain combines TRBV3-1 (or the pseudogene TRBV3-2) with TRBJ2-7, with D perhaps matching TRBD1 (6 bases). Trimming left V 4 bases short and J 3 bases short, with 22 bases between. The CDR3 has 17 residues. Germline V gene sequence: CDR1 LGHDT, CDR2 YNNKEL (reference sequence). CDR3 protein: CASSRGNSPGESYEQYF. In DNA form, the CDR3 reads TGTGCCAGCAGCCGAGGGAATTCGCCAGGGGAAAGCTACGAGCAGTACTTC.

The chain has TRBV5-1 and TRBJ1-6; D unclear. CDR3 length: 15 residues. With 4 bases removed from V and 6 bases from J, the gap between germline ends came to 14 bases. Germline V gives CDR1 SGHRS, CDR2 YFSETQ. The CDR3 here is CASSRLHNGNSPLHF. CDR3 in DNA: TGCGCCAGCAGCCGACTCCATAATGGTAATTCACCCCTCCACTTT.

This clone showed up just once. The chain has TRBV7-3 and TRBJ2-3, with 8 positions matching TRBD1. J lost 4 bases, V lost 2 bases, and 5 bases had no gene match. Germline loops: CDR1 SGHTA, CDR2 FQGTGA. The CDR3 has 15 amino acids. Written as DNA, the CDR3 is TGTGCCAGCAGCTTAGCGCAGGGGGCATCAGATACGCAGTATTTT. It yields the protein CASSLAQGASDTQYF.

The chain is built from TRBV12-3 or TRBV12-4 and TRBJ1-6, with 7 bases matching TRBD1. J lost 10 bases, V lost 6 bases, and 6 bases had no gene match. The CDR3 spans 13 residues. In DNA, the CDR3 is TGTGCCAGCAGCCCCGGGACAGTATCACCCCTCCACTTT. Translation gives CASSPGTVSPLHF.

For the CDR3, the DNA is TGTGCCAGCAGCCATGCCCTCACGGCGGGGGGCTACGAGCAGTACTTC. Translation: CASSHALTAGGYEQYF. The chain has TRBV3-1 (or the pseudogene TRBV3-2) and TRBJ2-7; 8 bases are shared with TRBD2. CDR3 length: 16 residues. Per the germline V gene, CDR1 is LGHDT and CDR2 is YNNKEL (reference sequence). Trimming cost V 3 bases and J 3 bases; bases outside gene matches: 10.